Described below is a single T cell receptor (beta chain) sequence and its context. Antigen: not known. The data belong to a study of cytomegalovirus exposure and HLA in healthy donors. In germline, CDR1 is SGDLS, CDR2 YYNGEE. This CDR3 is 11 amino acids long. V was pared by 4 bases and J by 8 bases, with 9 bases between. Findings and limits, study-wide: Excluded: some indistinguishable V segments such as TRBV6-2 and TRBV6-3.

This PCR relied on a set of 60 Vbeta primers and 13 Jbeta primers. Here immunoSEQ multiplex PCR was the method, and the copy in TCRdb shows in-frame clones only, minus some. The repertoire holds about 190,000 clones, around 78% seen once, with around 14% in the top ten. This sequence joins TRBV9 and TRBJ1-1, with D possibly matching TRBD1 (6 bases). The specimen sequenced was PBMCs. The sequence was obtained from a woman in her 30s in good health and CMV-seropositive. The CDR3 DNA is TGTGCCAGCAGCATAGGACAGGAAGCTTTCTTT. It specifies CASSIGQEAFF.